This T cell receptor beta chain was recorded in a study of shared clonotypes between healthy human individuals. General study points: The study generally estimated greater richness for naive than memory subsets. Clonotypes which were not shared had lower generation probabilities than clonotypes that all four donors shared.

The study drew its donors from healthy HIV-negative adults without recent acute infections or vaccinations. CD45RA+ naive and CD45RA-negative memory subsets were separated from CD4+ cells. Germline V CDR1 and CDR2: SGHRS, YFSETQ. The ends were cut back, 3 bases at V and 3 bases at J, with 7 bases in the middle. The CDR3 runs to 12 residues. Only in-frame clones appear in the TCRdb table, and some are missing; sequencing was by immunoSEQ multiplex PCR. The sample lists roughly 2,500,000 clones, approximately 93% occurring once. With regard to this clone: Its antigen is not known.

The genes are TRBV5-1 and TRBJ2-7, with D unclear. This receptor was identified in a man in his late teens or twenties in good health. Some clones in this sample may be carry-over from other donors' samples. Sequenced sample: naive CD4+ T cells from PBMCs. Described subset: CD45RA+ positively selected. DNA for the CDR3: TGCGCCAGCAGCTCTGTTTACTACGAGCAGTACTTC. This sequence encodes CASSSVYYEQYF.